This TCR beta chain derives from a study of T cells in women clearing cervical HPV infection. All donors had a single incident cervical HPV16 infection, not prevalent. Dot-blot hybridization genotyped cervical HPV amplified with MY09/MY11 PCR. Method: immunoSEQ multiplex PCR; TCRdb's copy keeps in-frame clones and lacks some. This sample's table has around 28,000 clones. Study-wide results and caveats: It is unknown whether associations predate infection; no effector/memory or HPV-specific sorting.

Remarks on this clone: The antigen is undetermined. The read ends 3 residues before the CDR3 terminus; that terminus is restored from the germline J gene.

The germline CDR1 and CDR2 sequences are DFQATT and SNEGSKA (reference sequence). Trimming shortened V by 1 base and J by 5 bases, and 11 bases separated the two germline ends. CDR3 length equals 13 residues. The sample comprised blood buffy coat. This clonotype originated in a woman aged 18-70 years with a cervical HPV16 infection that either progressed to CIN3+ or cleared (not recorded which). The chain joins TRBV20-1 to TRBJ2-5; tentative D call: TRBD1 (6 bases). The CDR3 loop reads CSARGQGRETQYF. Incomplete CDR3 DNA: TGCAGTGCTAGAGGGCAGGGGCGGGAGACC.